This TCR beta chain was sequenced for a study of regulatory T cells in long-lasting Graves disease. Per germline, CDR1 LNHDA and CDR2 SQIVND (reference sequence). V shed 5 bases and J 8 bases; nucleotides not matched to a gene: 8. The CDR3 has 15 amino acids. Researchers made TCR beta libraries by using iRepertoire HTBI primers and running Arm-PCR on CDR3 regions. Using its own MiXCR run on the multiplex PCR reads, TCRdb lists one record per CDR3 protein. The data hold hundreds of thousands of distinct CDR3 sequences, with about 14% observed a single time. Time point meaning: newly diagnosed GD, antithyroid drugs for less than 3 months. Scientists built the TCR library using RNA that was extracted from PBMCs. Patients of an endocrinology department in Xi'an, China, were included. In the case of this clonotype: The antigen remains undetermined.

Findings and limits, study-wide: Rather than thyroid tissue, only peripheral blood underwent study. With persistent disease, TRBV28, TRBJ1-2 and TRBJ2-5 were the favored segments. Reduced TCR diversity was observed in persistent Graves' patients versus newly diagnosed patients.

The sequences come from peripheral blood mononuclear cells (PBMCs), collected at new diagnosis, from a patient treated with antithyroid drugs. This TCR was sampled from a female donor with Graves disease. J is TRBJ2-1 and V is TRBV19, with TRBD2 matching 11 bases. Here the CDR3 DNA reads TGTGCCAGTAGTGTTAGCGGGAGGGCCATGGATGAGCAGTTCTTC. Its translation is CASSVSGRAMDEQFF.